The clone carrying this T cell receptor beta chain was recorded a few times. Its antigen is not identified. In making TCR cDNA, 5'RACE template switching added a universal primer site and UMIs to it. TCRdb processed the 5' RACE reads anew with MiXCR; each CDR3 protein has one entry. Seen here are about 220,000 distinct CDR3 sequences, approximately 3.2% observed once, and the top ten hold 3.2%. The source of the sample is a study of T cells after yellow fever vaccination. Across the study: The fractions with low cell numbers were processed using SMART-Seq v4 Ultra Low Input.

Study-level results: Weaker, the secondary response had a peak occurring faster, on day 5 versus 15.

There are 13 residues in the CDR3. Trimming removed 7 bases from V and 6 bases from J, with 13 bases in between. Per the germline V gene, CDR1 is SNHLY and CDR2 is FYNNEI. This chain links TRBV2 with TRBJ1-5; D remains ambiguous. The source is a man aged 18 to 29 who received the YFV17D yellow fever vaccine. Sequencing was performed on CD4+ T cells sorted from PBMCs, taken 10 days after the yellow fever booster vaccination. The CDR3 loop is CASNKEGGQPQHF. The CDR3 nucleotides read TGTGCCAGCAATAAGGAGGGTGGTCAGCCCCAGCATTTT. The variable domain in full, with the rest retrieved from reference TRBV2 and TRBJ1-5, is EPEVTQTPSHQVTQMGQEVILRCVPISNHLYFYWYRQILGQKVEFLVSFYNNEISEKSEIFDDQFSVERPDGSNFTLKIRSTKLEDSAMYFCASNKEGGQPQHFGDGTRLSIL.